The subject of this entry is one T cell receptor (beta chain). The target antigen is unknown. Both about-4-week and about-12-week second-dose recipients were combined. This record belongs to a study of T cell responses to AZD1222 COVID-19 vaccine. Study results and caveats: When two AZD1222 doses had been given, Spike-specific TCR breadth and depth rose. White British ancestry dominated among donors, who included more females, and clonal diversity was possibly underestimated. There were repertoire samples only from the period after the peak T cell response.

The data were produced by immunoSEQ multiplex PCR, yet TCRdb's version contains in-frame clones alone and is incomplete. Of 100,000 to 150,000 clones in the sample, about nine tenths are singletons; the top ten hold under 2%. The sequence was collected from an adult who received the AZD1222 COVID-19 vaccine. Source: peripheral blood, taken 28 days after the second AZD1222 dose.

CDR3 region: CASSPGRGGLAEAFF. In nucleotides, the CDR3 is TGTGCCAGCAGCCCCGGACGGGGGGGGTTGGCTGAAGCTTTCTTT. The chain employs TRBV5-8 and TRBJ1-1; D might be TRBD1 (5 bases). The CDR3 spans 15 residues. V was pared by 4 bases and J by 6 bases, with 19 bases between. Germline V gene sequence: CDR1 SGHTS, CDR2 YDEGEE.